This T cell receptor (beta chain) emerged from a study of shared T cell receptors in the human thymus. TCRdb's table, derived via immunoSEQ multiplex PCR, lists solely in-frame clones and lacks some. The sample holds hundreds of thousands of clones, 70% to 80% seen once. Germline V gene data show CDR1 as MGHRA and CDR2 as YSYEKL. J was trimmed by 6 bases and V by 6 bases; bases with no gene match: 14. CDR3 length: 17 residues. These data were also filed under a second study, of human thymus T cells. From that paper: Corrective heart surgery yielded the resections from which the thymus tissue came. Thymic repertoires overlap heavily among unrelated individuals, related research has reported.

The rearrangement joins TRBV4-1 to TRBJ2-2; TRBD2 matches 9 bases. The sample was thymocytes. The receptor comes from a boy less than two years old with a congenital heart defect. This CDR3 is CASRKDPLAGFPGELFF. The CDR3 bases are TGCGCCAGCAGGAAGGACCCTCTAGCGGGATTCCCCGGGGAGCTGTTTTTT.